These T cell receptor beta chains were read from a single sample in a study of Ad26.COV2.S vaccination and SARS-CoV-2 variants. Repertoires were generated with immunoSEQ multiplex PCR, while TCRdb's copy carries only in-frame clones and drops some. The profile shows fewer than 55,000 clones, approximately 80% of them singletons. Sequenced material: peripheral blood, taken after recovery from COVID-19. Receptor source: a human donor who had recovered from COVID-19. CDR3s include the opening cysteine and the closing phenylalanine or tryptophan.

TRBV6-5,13,CASSYELRDGYTF
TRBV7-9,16,CASSLLSGTGFYEQYF
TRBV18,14,CASSAGTSTDTQYF
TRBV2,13,CATQGQANTEAFF
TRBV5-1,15,CASSLGFGVGTEAFF
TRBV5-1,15,CASSLDSLGGLEAFF
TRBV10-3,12,CAIRGDRGGAFF
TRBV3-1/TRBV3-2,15,CASSVTPGLVGEQFF
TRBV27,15,CASSSTSGRAATQYF
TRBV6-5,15,CASRKRDGVSQPQHF
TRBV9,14,CASSVVQNTGELFF
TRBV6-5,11,CASNTVNEQFF
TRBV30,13,CAWSRGLGVEQYF
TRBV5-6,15,CASSSVGQASDTQYF
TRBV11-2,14,CASSSRTGNSEQFF
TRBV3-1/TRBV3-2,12,CASSQVRGEQFF
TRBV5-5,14,CASSAGDRGQPQHF
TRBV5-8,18,CASSLIFGAEDSNQPQHF
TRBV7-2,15,CASSYGTTGWNEQFF
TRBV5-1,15,CASSLKASGANEQFF
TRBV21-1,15,CASSKQSLIYNEQFF
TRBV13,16,CASSLVGGRSTDTQYF
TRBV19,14,CASSNNRGGTEAFF
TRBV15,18,CATSREAGRNSGANVLTF
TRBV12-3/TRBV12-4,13,CASSLSATGPQHF
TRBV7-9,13,CASSLGLPFYQFF
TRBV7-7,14,CASSSGLASDTQYF
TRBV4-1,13,CASSRGAGDTQYF
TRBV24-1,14,CATSNRDSSYEQYF
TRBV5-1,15,CASSLTTGAYYEQYF
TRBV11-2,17,CASSLSPLAGGRETQYF
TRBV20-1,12,CSASRQPGEAFF
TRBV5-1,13,CASSWDDNTEAFF
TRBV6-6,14,CASFDRALGQPQHF
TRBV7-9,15,CASSLGDRDNSPLHF
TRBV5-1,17,CASSRLAGASGTGELFF